These 21 T cell receptor beta chains share one sample of origin, sequenced in a study of identical twins. One entry per CDR3 protein results from TCRdb running MiXCR on the 5' RACE reads. The sample holds more than 600,000 distinct CDR3 sequences; about 18% are singletons and the top ten take roughly 13%. The same sample was also used in a study of T cells expressing NK-cell markers.

Sequenced: PBMCs. These receptors were obtained from a woman aged 18-29 years in good health.

This clonotype has more than one count but fewer than ten. The chain recombines TRBV11-2 with TRBJ2-7; D is possibly TRBD1 (5 bases). V gave up 6 bases and J gave up 2 bases, with 11 bases separating them. From germline, CDR1 is SGHAT and CDR2 FQNNGV. The CDR3 spans 13 residues. This chain's CDR3 is CASSGHYPYEQYF. CDR3 in DNA: TGTGCCAGCAGTGGACATTACCCCTACGAGCAGTACTTC.

In this sample, this clonotype turned up a few times. The chain recombines TRBV29-1 with TRBJ2-3; D gene unclear. Germline CDR1 SQVTM, CDR2 ANQGSEA. The V end was cut by 2 bases, the J end by 5 bases, with 8 bases between. CDR3 size: 12 residues. The CDR3: CSVERPGDTQYF. CDR3 nucleotides: TGCAGCGTTGAACGACCGGGAGATACGCAGTATTTT.

The chain carries TRBV20-1 and TRBJ2-1; no clear D gene. CDR3 size: 14 residues. The V gene lost 3 bases and the J gene lost 0 bases, with 9 bases spanning the gap. Germline CDR1 reads DFQATT; CDR2 reads SNEGSKA (reference sequence). CDR3 nucleotides: TGCAGTGCTAGTGACTGGAGCTCCTACAATGAGCAGTTCTTC. Protein product: CSASDWSSYNEQFF.

This clonotype was picked up a small number of times. The chain couples TRBV5-6 to TRBJ2-7; D gene unclear. This CDR3 comprises 13 residues. CDR1 and CDR2 (germline): SGHDT, YYEEEE. V lost 5 bases and J 0 bases, leaving 9 bases between the germline ends. For the CDR3, the DNA is TGTGCCAGCAGACTTGGTTCCTCCTACGAGCAGTACTTC. Its translation: CASRLGSSYEQYF.

This clonotype has only a few counts. The rearrangement joins TRBV5-1 to TRBJ1-2; possible D gene TRBD1, 6 bases. This CDR3 is built from 16 residues. Trimming pared 0 bases from V and 4 bases from J, leaving 16 bases between. Germline CDR1 reads SGHRS; CDR2 reads YFSETQ. The CDR3 protein is CASSLEGSGDVYGYTF. The DNA of the CDR3 is TGCGCCAGCAGCTTGGAAGGTTCAGGGGACGTCTATGGCTACACCTTC.

The V gene is TRBV7-6, the J gene TRBJ2-3; 7 positions agree with TRBD2. Trimming at V came to 3 bases and at J to 4 bases, leaving 4 bases not matched to a gene. The CDR3 has 14 amino acids. CDR1 and CDR2 from the germline V gene are SGHVS and FNYEAQ. The CDR3 coding sequence is TGTGCCAGCAGCTTGGCGGGAGAAGCAGATACGCAGTATTTT. Its translation: CASSLAGEADTQYF.

This clonotype was picked up a small number of times. The genes are TRBV10-2 and TRBJ2-6, with D hard to call. The V end lost 7 bases, the J end lost 1 base, and 5 bases lay between the germline ends. The germline V gene has CDR1 WSHSY and CDR2 SAAADI. CDR3 length equals 13 residues. CDR3 region: CASKSSGANVLTF. CDR3 DNA: TGCGCCAGCAAATCTTCTGGGGCCAACGTCCTGACTTTC.

The chain combines TRBV5-8 with TRBJ1-2, with 7 bases matching TRBD1. Germline V lookup: CDR1 SGHTS, CDR2 YDEGEE. The CDR3 contains 15 residues. V was clipped by 4 bases and J by 4 bases; unmatched bases: 10. CDR3 DNA: TGTGCCAGCAGCCGACAGGGAAGGAGGGCCTATGGCTACACCTTC. Its translation is CASSRQGRRAYGYTF.

This clonotype was observed at least ten times. The chain carries TRBV12-3 or TRBV12-4 and TRBJ1-5; 11 bases match TRBD1. J lost 6 bases, V lost 7 bases, and 8 bases had no gene match. The length of the CDR3 is 15 residues. The CDR3 protein is CASTRTGGWFQPQHF. The CDR3 DNA reads TGTGCCAGCACCAGGACAGGGGGCTGGTTTCAGCCCCAGCATTTT.

Only a few counts were recorded for this clonotype. The chain carries TRBV5-6 and TRBJ2-5, with D perhaps matching TRBD1 or TRBD2 (6 bases each). Trimming took off 1 base at V and 2 bases at J, with 12 bases between the two ends. The CDR3 consists of 15 residues. The germline V gene encodes CDR1 SGHDT and CDR2 YYEEEE. The CDR3 sequence is CASSLWGARQETQYF. The CDR3 DNA follows: TGTGCCAGCAGCTTGTGGGGGGCGCGGCAAGAGACCCAGTACTTC.

The gene calls are TRBV29-1 and TRBJ2-1; D unclear. Germline values: CDR1 SQVTM, CDR2 ANQGSEA. The CDR3 runs 10 residues. Trimming took 4 bases from V and 9 from J, leaving 7 bases between them. This CDR3 is CSVGRIEQFF. DNA for the CDR3: TGCAGCGTTGGTCGGATTGAGCAGTTCTTC.

This clonotype was counted a few times. The rearrangement links TRBV19 to TRBJ1-2; D remains ambiguous. The CDR3 spans 13 residues. The V end lost 7 bases, the J end lost 6 bases, and 15 bases lay between the germline ends. The germline V gene has CDR1 LNHDA and CDR2 SQIVND (reference sequence). The DNA of the CDR3 is TGTGCCAGTAACGTCATCGGGCGGGATGGCTACACCTTC. It translates to CASNVIGRDGYTF.

The chain recombines TRBV12-3 or TRBV12-4 with TRBJ2-5; weak D call: TRBD1 (6 bases). Trimming removed 7 bases from V and 5 bases from J, with 14 bases in between. The CDR3 is 13 amino acids. The CDR3 here is CASNPRGEETQYF. In DNA form, the CDR3 reads TGTGCCAGCAACCCCAGGGGCGAGGAGACCCAGTACTTC.

The chain joins TRBV10-3 to TRBJ1-1; TRBD1 matches at 8 bases. V lost 6 bases to trimming and J lost 2 bases; unmatched junction nucleotides: 8. The germline gives CDR1 ENHRY, CDR2 SYGVKD. The CDR3 has 15 residues. This chain's CDR3 is CAIRGTGLPNTEAFF. CDR3 nucleotides: TGTGCCATCAGGGGGACAGGCCTCCCTAACACTGAAGCTTTCTTT.

The chain links TRBV12-3 or TRBV12-4 to TRBJ1-5; possibly TRBD1 for D (6 bases). The V end was cut by 0 bases, the J end by 10 bases, with 16 bases between. This CDR3 spans 15 amino acids. The CDR3 sequence: CASSLALAGGGPQHF. DNA for the CDR3: TGTGCCAGCAGTTTAGCATTGGCGGGCGGGGGCCCCCAGCATTTT.

This clonotype was seen more than once but under ten times. The chain recombines TRBV12-3 or TRBV12-4 with TRBJ2-7, with D maybe TRBD1 (6 bases). The CDR3 consists of 14 residues. Trimming cost V 3 bases and J 2 bases, with 11 bases left between them. The CDR3 region is CASSFYRDTYEQYF. CDR3 DNA: TGTGCCAGCAGTTTCTACAGGGATACCTACGAGCAGTACTTC.

A few counts support this clonotype. The chain has TRBV4-2 and TRBJ2-2; D is ambiguous. With 0 bases removed from V and 0 bases from J, the gap between germline ends came to 11 bases. Germline CDR1 reads LGHNA; CDR2 reads YNFKEQ. The CDR3 covers 17 residues. The CDR3 nucleotides are TGTGCCAGCAGCCAAGATAGGGCTATCGCGAACACCGGGGAGCTGTTTTTT. Protein sequence: CASSQDRAIANTGELFF.

This clonotype was seen more than once but under ten times. This chain joins TRBV4-3 and TRBJ1-3; D not resolved. The germline V gene has CDR1 LGHNA and CDR2 YSLEER. The CDR3 has 16 amino acids. The V and J ends lost 0 bases and 4 bases respectively, with 13 bases between them. In DNA form, the CDR3 reads TGCGCCAGCAGCCAAGACCCGGGGATAGGAGGAAACACCATATATTTT. Translating gives CASSQDPGIGGNTIYF.

The chain combines TRBV12-3 or TRBV12-4 with TRBJ1-2; TRBD1 might be the D (6 bases). V was cut by 3 bases and J by 6 bases, with 11 bases left in between. The CDR3 sequence is 13 residues long. CDR3: CASSLAGENGYTF. The CDR3 coding sequence is TGTGCCAGCAGTTTGGCAGGGGAAAATGGCTACACCTTC.

The V gene is TRBV30, the J gene TRBJ2-2; D is uncertain. CDR1 is GTSNPN, CDR2 SVGIG, per germline (reference sequence). V was pared by 2 bases and J by 5 bases, with 12 bases between. The CDR3 is 14 amino acids. The CDR3 DNA sequence: TGTGCCTGGAGTCTTTGGCCAAGAACCGGGGAGCTGTTTTTT. The encoded protein is CAWSLWPRTGELFF.

This clonotype was counted at least ten times. The V call is TRBV12-3 or TRBV12-4, the J call TRBJ2-7; 7 nucleotides line up with TRBD2. The V and J ends lost 6 bases and 2 bases, in that order; junction bases with no gene match: 7. The CDR3 loop spans 14 amino acids. CDR3 DNA sequence: TGTGCCAGCAGCGGGGCCCTAGCGGCCTACGAGCAGTACTTC. It is translated as CASSGALAAYEQYF.